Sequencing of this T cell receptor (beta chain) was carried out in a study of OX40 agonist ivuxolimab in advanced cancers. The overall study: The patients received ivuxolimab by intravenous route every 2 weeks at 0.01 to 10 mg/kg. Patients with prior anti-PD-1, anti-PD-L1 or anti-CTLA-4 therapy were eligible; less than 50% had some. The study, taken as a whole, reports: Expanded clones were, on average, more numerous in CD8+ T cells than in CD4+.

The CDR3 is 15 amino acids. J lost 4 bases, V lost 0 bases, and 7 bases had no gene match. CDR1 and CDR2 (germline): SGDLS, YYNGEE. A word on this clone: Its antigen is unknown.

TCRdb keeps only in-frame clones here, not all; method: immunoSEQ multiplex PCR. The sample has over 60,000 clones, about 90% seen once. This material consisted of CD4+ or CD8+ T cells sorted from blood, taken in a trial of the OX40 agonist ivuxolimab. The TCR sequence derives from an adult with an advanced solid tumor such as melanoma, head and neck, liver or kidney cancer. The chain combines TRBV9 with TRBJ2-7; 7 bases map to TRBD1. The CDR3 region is CASSVGYRGPYEQYF. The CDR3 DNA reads TGTGCCAGCAGCGTAGGGTACAGGGGTCCTTACGAGCAGTACTTC.